This TCR beta chain appears in the sequencing data of a study of T-cell reconstitution after alpha-beta-depleted transplantation in children. Unique molecular identifiers were built into the TCRbeta library. TCRdb redid the calling of the PCR reads with MiXCR, one entry per CDR3 protein. The sample has 200,000 to 300,000 distinct CDR3 sequences, around 13% seen once. V lost 10 bases and J lost 2, with 15 bases in between. Germline lookup yields CDR1 SNHLY and CDR2 FYNNEI. The CDR3 runs 15 residues. The clonotype comes from a human donor who donated a stem cell graft to a child with acute lymphoblastic leukemia. The source material was PBMCs from the stem cell graft donor, sampled from the stem cell graft. The chain recombines TRBV2 with TRBJ2-6; possibly TRBD2 for D (6 bases). CDR3 bases: TGTGCCACCCCGAGGAGGGCGGCTGGGGCCAACGTCCTGACTTTC. As protein: CATPRRAAGANVLTF.